Listed here are 9 T cell receptor beta chains from one sample, sequenced in a study of CD8 T cells in Susac syndrome. The RNA, roughly 0.45 to 1 ug, was put through reverse transcription using random hexamers. Each CDR3 protein is one row after TCRdb ran MiXCR on the immunoSEQ multiplex PCR reads. Of about 400,000 distinct CDR3 sequences listed, approximately 85% are singletons. The sample taken for sequencing was CD8+ T cells from PBMCs. The receptors shown here come from a human donor with multiple sclerosis.

This clonotype was seen only a few times. The rearrangement joins TRBV27 to TRBJ2-1; tentatively, D is TRBD1 (5 bases). The CDR3 totals 15 residues. The germline V gene encodes CDR1 MNHEY and CDR2 SMNVEV (reference sequence). Trimming took off 2 bases at V and 1 base at J, with 9 bases between the two ends. CDR3 DNA: TGTGCCAGCAGTTTACAGGGTAGTTCCTACAATGAGCAGTTCTTC. Amino acids: CASSLQGSSYNEQFF.

The chain joins TRBV7-8 to TRBJ2-1; 7 bases agree with TRBD2. This CDR3 has 17 residues. The trim removed 3 bases at V and 4 bases at J, leaving 12 bases unmatched. Germline V gene data show CDR1 as SGHVS and CDR2 as FQNEAQ. CDR3 nucleotide sequence: TGTGCCAGCAGCTTCTCCCTTCTAGCGGCGCCATACAATGAGCAGTTCTTC. Translating gives CASSFSLLAAPYNEQFF.

V gene TRBV27 combines with J gene TRBJ2-1; D is unresolved. CDR1 MNHEY and CDR2 SMNVEV come from the germline V gene (reference sequence). CDR3 length: 15 amino acids. Between the trimmed V and J ends, which lost 3 bases and 0 bases, there was a span of 9 bases. Here the CDR3 DNA reads TGTGCCAGCAGTTTGGCCAGGAACTCCTACAATGAGCAGTTCTTC. Amino acid sequence: CASSLARNSYNEQFF.

This chain links TRBV4-1 with TRBJ2-1; the D is unclear. Trimming cost V 3 bases and J 1 base, with 10 bases left between them. The germline V gene has CDR1 MGHRA and CDR2 YSYEKL. The CDR3 has 15 residues. The CDR3 loop reads CASSHDDGSYNEQFF. In DNA, the CDR3 is TGCGCCAGCAGCCATGACGACGGTTCCTACAATGAGCAGTTCTTC.

This clonotype occurred a few times. Here the CDR3 reads CASSKYRGLDEQYF. The CDR3 nucleotides read TGTGCCAGCAGTAAATACAGGGGTCTGGACGAGCAGTACTTC. The rearrangement uses TRBV2 and TRBJ2-7; 7 bases map to TRBD1. The length of the CDR3 is 14 residues. Germline lookup yields CDR1 SNHLY and CDR2 FYNNEI. With 5 bases clipped from V and 5 bases from J, the junction kept 9 bases outside the gene matches.

This clonotype came up a few times. V usage is TRBV12-3 or TRBV12-4 and J usage is TRBJ2-1; D uncertain. The CDR3 is 14 residues long. V was pared by 5 bases and J by 0 bases, with 8 bases between. DNA of the CDR3: TGTGCCAGCAGTGGGTCGAGCTCCTACAATGAGCAGTTCTTC. It yields the protein CASSGSSSYNEQFF.

This chain's CDR3 is CASSLVGHIPIMNTEAFF. CDR3 bases: TGCGCCAGCAGCCTCGTAGGACACATACCTATTATGAACACTGAAGCTTTCTTT. The chain carries TRBV4-1 and TRBJ1-1; a possible D gene is TRBD1 (5 bases). V lost 4 bases to trimming and J lost 0 bases, with 21 bases between them. Germline V gives CDR1 MGHRA, CDR2 YSYEKL. This CDR3 comprises 18 residues.

This chain joins TRBV2 and TRBJ2-7, with D maybe TRBD2 (6 bases). CDR1 and CDR2 (germline): SNHLY, FYNNEI. The CDR3 extends over 13 amino acids. Trimming stripped 11 bases from V and 1 base from J, with 15 bases between. The CDR3 coding sequence is TGTGCCGGATACGGACGGGGGTCCTACGAGCAGTACTTC. Residues: CAGYGRGSYEQYF.

V gene TRBV5-1 combines with J gene TRBJ1-2; 8 bases align to TRBD1. The V and J ends lost 4 bases and 4 bases, in that order; junction bases with no gene match: 9. There are 15 residues in the CDR3. In germline, CDR1 is SGHRS, CDR2 YFSETQ. The CDR3 bases are TGCGCCAGCAGCCACGGACAGGGTTTTGGCTATGGCTACACCTTC. This encodes CASSHGQGFGYGYTF.